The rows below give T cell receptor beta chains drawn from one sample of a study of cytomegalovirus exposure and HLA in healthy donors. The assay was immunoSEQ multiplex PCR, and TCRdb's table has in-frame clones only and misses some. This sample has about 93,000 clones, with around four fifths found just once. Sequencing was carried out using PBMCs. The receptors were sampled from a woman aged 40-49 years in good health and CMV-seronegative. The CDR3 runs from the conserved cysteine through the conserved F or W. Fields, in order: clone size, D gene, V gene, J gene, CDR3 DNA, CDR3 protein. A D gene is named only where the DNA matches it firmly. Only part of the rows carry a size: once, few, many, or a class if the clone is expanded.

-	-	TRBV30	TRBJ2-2	TGTGCCAGAAAGTCAGCCAGGCTGAACACCGGGGAGCTGTTTTTT	CARKSARLNTGELFF
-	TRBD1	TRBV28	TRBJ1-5	TGTGCCAGCAGTTTAACACAAGGGCAGGGGGGTCAGCCCCAGCATTTT	CASSLTQGQGGQPQHF
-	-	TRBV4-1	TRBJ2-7	TGCGCCAGCAGCCAAGATTCAGTGGGGGACACGCGCATAATAGAGCAGTACTTC	CASSQDSVGDTRIIEQYF
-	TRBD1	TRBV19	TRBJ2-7	TGTGCCAGTAGTATATTCGGGGGACAGGGCTACGAGCAGTACTTC	CASSIFGGQGYEQYF
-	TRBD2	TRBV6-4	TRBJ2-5	TGTGCCAGCAGGCGGCTAGCGGCGCAAGAGACCCAGTACTTC	CASRRLAAQETQYF
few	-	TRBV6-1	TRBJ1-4	TGTGCCAGCAGTGAAGGGTTGGCTGAAAAACTGTTTTTT	CASSEGLAEKLFF
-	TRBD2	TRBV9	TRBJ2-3	TGTGCCAGCAGCTTGACCGCCGGGACTAGCGGGAGTACGCAGTATTTT	CASSLTAGTSGSTQYF
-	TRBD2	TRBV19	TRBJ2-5	TGTGCCAGTAGTATGATCCTGACTAGCGGGATGGGAGAGACCCAGTACTTC	CASSMILTSGMGETQYF
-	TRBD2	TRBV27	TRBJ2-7	TGTGCCAGCAGCCGAGGCCTAGCGGGGAGCTCCTACGAGCAGTACTTC	CASSRGLAGSSYEQYF
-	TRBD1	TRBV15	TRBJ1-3	TGTGCCACCAGCAGTGGGGGCAGGGGGCTGGACACCATATATTTT	CATSSGGRGLDTIYF
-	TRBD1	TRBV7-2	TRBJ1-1	TGTGCCAGCACCACGGACAGGGCTGAAGCTTTCTTT	CASTTDRAEAFF
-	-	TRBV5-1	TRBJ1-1	TGCGCCAGCAGCCTCGGCACTGAAGCTTTCTTT	CASSLGTEAFF
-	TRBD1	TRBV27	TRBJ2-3	TGTGCCAGCAGGAAATCGACAGGGAACACAGATACGCAGTATTTT	CASRKSTGNTDTQYF
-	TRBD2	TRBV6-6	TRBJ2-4	TGTGCCAGTGGGGCAGGTGGTTGGCGGGAGAAAAACATTCAGTACTTC	CASGAGGWREKNIQYF
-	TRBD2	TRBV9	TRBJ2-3	TGTGCCAGCAGCCTCCTAAGGGACTATCCTTCAGATACGCAGTATTTT	CASSLLRDYPSDTQYF
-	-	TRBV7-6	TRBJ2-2	TGTGCCAGCAGCTTGGGAATTACAGGGTCGCAAGGGGAGCTGTTTTTT	CASSLGITGSQGELFF
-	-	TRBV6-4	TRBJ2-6	TGTGCCAGCAGTGAACCGCCGTGGGCTGGGCCCTCTGGGGCCAACGTCCTGACTTTC	CASSEPPWAGPSGANVLTF
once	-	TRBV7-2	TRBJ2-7	TGTGCCAGCAGCCCAGCAAGACCCGGGGGGCTACAGTACTTC	CASSPARPGGLQYF
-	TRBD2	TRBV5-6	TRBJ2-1	TGTGCCAGCAGCCCCGTCTGGGGGGGAGGCTATGAGCAGTTCTTC	CASSPVWGGGYEQFF
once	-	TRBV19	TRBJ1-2	TGTGCCAGCCAACGGACTGCTGGCTATGGCTACACCTTC	CASQRTAGYGYTF
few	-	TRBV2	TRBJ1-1	TGTGCCAGCAGTGAGATACAGAACACTGAAGCTTTCTTT	CASSEIQNTEAFF
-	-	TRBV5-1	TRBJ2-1	TGCGCCAGCAGCTTGGCCCTATTGGCGGACTCTTACAATGAGCAGTTCTTC	CASSLALLADSYNEQFF
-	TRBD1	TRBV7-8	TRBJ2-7	TGTGCCAGCAGGAGGGGACAGGGTTACGAGCAGTACTTC	CASRRGQGYEQYF
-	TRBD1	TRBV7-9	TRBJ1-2	TGTGCCAGCCACGAGAAAGGGGGCGATGGCTACACCTTC	CASHEKGGDGYTF
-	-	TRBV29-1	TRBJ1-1	TGCAGCGTTGAAACACAGAACACTGAAGCTTTCTTT	CSVETQNTEAFF
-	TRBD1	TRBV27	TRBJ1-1	TGTGCCAGCAGTTTATCTCACGACAGGGGGCGATGGACTGAAGCTTTCTTT	CASSLSHDRGRWTEAFF
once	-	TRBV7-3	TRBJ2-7	TGTGCCAGCAGCCCACTGAGCTCCTACGAGCAGTACTTC	CASSPLSSYEQYF
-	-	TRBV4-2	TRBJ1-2	TGTGCCAGCAGCCAAGATCAACCGGAGCTCTATGGCTACACCTTC	CASSQDQPELYGYTF
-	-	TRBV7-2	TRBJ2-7	TGTGCCAGCAGCTTTATGGACAGTAGGTCCTACGAGCAGTACTTC	CASSFMDSRSYEQYF
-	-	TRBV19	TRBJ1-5	TGTGCCAGTAGTATAGACGGGGGTCTGCCCCAGCATTTT	CASSIDGGLPQHF
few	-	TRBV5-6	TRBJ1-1	TGTGCCAGCAGCTTAGGACCGGGGACTGAAGCTTTCTTT	CASSLGPGTEAFF
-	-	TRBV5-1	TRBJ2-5	TGCGCCAGCAGCCGGGGAAAACTACAAGAGACCCAGTACTTC	CASSRGKLQETQYF
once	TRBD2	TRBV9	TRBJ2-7	TGTGCCAGCAGCGCCGGACTAGCGAACGACGAGCAGTACTTC	CASSAGLANDEQYF
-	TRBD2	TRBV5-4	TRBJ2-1	TGTGCCAGCAGCCCCCCGGGAGGTGAGCAGTTCTTC	CASSPPGGEQFF
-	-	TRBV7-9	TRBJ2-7	TGTGCCAGCAGCGTCGGCGGCGAGCAGTACTTC	CASSVGGEQYF
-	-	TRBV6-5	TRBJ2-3	TGTGCCAGCCGTCGACTGTCGACAGATACGCAGTATTTT	CASRRLSTDTQYF
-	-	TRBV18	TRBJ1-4	TGTGCCAGCTCGGGAGGCGGAGGGAAACTGTTTTTT	CASSGGGGKLFF
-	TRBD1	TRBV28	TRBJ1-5	TGTGCCAGCAGGGGAACAGGGGTCCGCAATCAGCCCCAGCATTTT	CASRGTGVRNQPQHF
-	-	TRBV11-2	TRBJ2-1	TGTGCCAGCAGCTCCCGAAGCGACAGCTACAATGAGCAGTTCTTC	CASSSRSDSYNEQFF
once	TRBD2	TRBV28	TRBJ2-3	TGTGCCAGCAGTTCCCTGACTAGCTGGAGCACAGATACGCAGTATTTT	CASSSLTSWSTDTQYF
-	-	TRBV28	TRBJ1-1	TGTGCCAGCAGGATACAGGGTACGAGCACTGAAGCTTTCTTT	CASRIQGTSTEAFF
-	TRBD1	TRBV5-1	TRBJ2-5	TGCGCCAGCAGCTTAACAGGGGGCGAGACCCAGTACTTC	CASSLTGGETQYF
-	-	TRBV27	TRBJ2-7	TGTGCCAGCCTCGGACTAAGCCCCTACGAGCAGTACTTC	CASLGLSPYEQYF